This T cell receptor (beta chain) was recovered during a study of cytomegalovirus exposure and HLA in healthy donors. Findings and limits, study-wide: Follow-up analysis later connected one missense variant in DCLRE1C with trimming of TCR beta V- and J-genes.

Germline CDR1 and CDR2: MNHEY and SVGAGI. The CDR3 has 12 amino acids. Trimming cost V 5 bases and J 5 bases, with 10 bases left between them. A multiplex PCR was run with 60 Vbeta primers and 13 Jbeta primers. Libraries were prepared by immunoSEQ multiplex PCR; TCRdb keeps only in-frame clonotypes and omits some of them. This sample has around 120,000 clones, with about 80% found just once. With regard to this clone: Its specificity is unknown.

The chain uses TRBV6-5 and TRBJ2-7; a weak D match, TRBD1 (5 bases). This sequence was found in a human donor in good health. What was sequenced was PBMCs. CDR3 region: CASSSSGNEQYF. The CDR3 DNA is TGTGCCAGCAGTAGCTCAGGGAACGAGCAGTACTTC.